This T cell receptor (beta chain) comes out of a study of T cell responses to AZD1222 COVID-19 vaccine. The V end lost 2 bases, the J end lost 5 bases, and 18 bases lay between the germline ends. The CDR3 loop spans 16 amino acids. CDR1 is KGHSH, CDR2 LQKENI, per germline. Regarding the study as a whole: At study baseline, merely a handful of AZD1222 recipients were seropositive. Recipients of two AZD1222 doses showed rising Spike-specific TCR breadth and depth.

Comment on this clone: Its antigen is not identified.

Only in-frame clones appear in the TCRdb table, and some are missing; sequencing was by immunoSEQ multiplex PCR. The table lists around 78,000 clones, about 93% of them singletons. This specimen consisted of peripheral blood, obtained on day 0 of MenACWY control vaccination. This TCR derives from an adult in good health. The chain has TRBV18 and TRBJ2-5; D might be TRBD2 (5 bases). CDR3 amino acids: CASSPSGLGSGETQYF. CDR3 nucleotides: TGTGCCAGCTCACCATCCGGACTGGGTTCAGGTGAGACCCAGTACTTC.